The rows below give T cell receptor beta chains drawn from one sample of a study of CXCR3-negative and CXCR3-positive naive CD8 T cells. TCRdb re-called the 5' RACE reads; one entry per CDR3 protein, DNA not given. The sample spans approximately 100,000 distinct CDR3 sequences; the ten largest clones claim around 1.5%. Sequencing was done on a sample of naive CXCR3- CD8+ T cells from blood. Receptors were obtained from a human donor in good health. Some clones in this sample may be carry-over from other donors' samples. Each CDR3 is given with its conserved first and last residue.

TRBJ2-1 TRBV5-1 CASSPSDGTSDEQFF
TRBJ2-3 TRBV6-5 CASSYSDTQYF
TRBJ2-5 TRBV29-1 CSVEGGRTQETQYF
TRBJ2-7 TRBV5-6 CASSRTSGRYEQYF
TRBJ2-7 TRBV6-5 CASSYGTGDSYEQYF
TRBJ1-2 TRBV20-1 CSARETFQPYGYTF
TRBJ2-5 TRBV4-3 CASSPYRRLAGKQETQYF
TRBJ2-3 TRBV20-1 CSAPGTSGRVLADTQYF
TRBJ1-1 TRBV29-1 CSVATVNTEAFF
TRBJ2-7 TRBV20-1 CSARVPGREASYEQYF
TRBJ2-1 TRBV5-1 CASSIAGTSGYEQFF
TRBJ2-2 TRBV30 CAWSTGAGELFF
TRBJ2-1 TRBV14 CASSQEQGYYNEQFF
TRBJ1-5 TRBV28 CASSPVGQPQHF
TRBJ1-1 TRBV11-2 CASSQGGRNTEAFF
TRBJ2-2 TRBV7-9 CASSLGQVNTGELFF
TRBJ2-1 TRBV29-1 CSVALAGGSDEQFF
TRBJ1-4 TRBV15 CATRLPSNEKLFF
TRBJ2-1 TRBV4-1 CASSQAGLANRNEQFF
TRBJ1-2 TRBV29-1 CSARDLLWGHTF
TRBJ2-7 TRBV20-1 CSARAWGYEQYF
TRBJ2-5 TRBV7-9 CASSRPPGDSQETQYF
TRBJ2-2 TRBV28 CASSLYTGGSGELFF
TRBJ2-3 TRBV12-3/TRBV12-4 CASSFGREGYF
TRBJ2-1 TRBV29-1 CSGWEEQANNEQFF
TRBJ2-7 TRBV29-1 CSAADSSAGEQYF
TRBJ2-7 TRBV19 CASRPGGHASYEQYF
TRBJ2-2 TRBV28 CASSWTVTGELFF
TRBJ2-3 TRBV6-5 CASSEFRGGADTQYF
TRBJ2-1 TRBV14 CASSQDQAAVGENEQFF
TRBJ2-1 TRBV5-1 CASSFGTSGVLLYNEQFF
TRBJ2-1 TRBV5-1 CASRSGYNEQFF
TRBJ2-1 TRBV25-1 CASSDPQTGEIYNEQFF
TRBJ2-7 TRBV7-9 CASSAKGRIYEQYF
TRBJ2-7 TRBV3-1 CASSQVGRDEQYF
TRBJ1-1 TRBV4-1 CASSTSTGGITEAFF